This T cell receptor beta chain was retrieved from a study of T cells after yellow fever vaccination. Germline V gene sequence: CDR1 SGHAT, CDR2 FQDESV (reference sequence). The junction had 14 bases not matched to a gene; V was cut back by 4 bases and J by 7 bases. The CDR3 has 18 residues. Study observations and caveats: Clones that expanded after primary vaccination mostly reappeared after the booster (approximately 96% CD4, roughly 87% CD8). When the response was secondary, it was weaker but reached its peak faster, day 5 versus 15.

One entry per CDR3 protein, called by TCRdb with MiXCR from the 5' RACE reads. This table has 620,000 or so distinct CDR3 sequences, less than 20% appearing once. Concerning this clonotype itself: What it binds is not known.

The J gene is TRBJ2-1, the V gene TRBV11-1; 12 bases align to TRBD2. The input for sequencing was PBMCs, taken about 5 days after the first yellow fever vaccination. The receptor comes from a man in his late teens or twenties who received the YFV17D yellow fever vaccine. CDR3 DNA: TGTGCCAGCAGCTCCACTAGCGGGGGGCCCTCCTATAAGAATGAGCAGTTCTTC. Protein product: CASSSTSGGPSYKNEQFF.